The next 19 T cell receptor beta chains were all read from a single sample in a study of cytomegalovirus exposure and HLA in healthy donors. The table came from immunoSEQ multiplex PCR; TCRdb's copy has only in-frame clones and leaves some out. The sample includes approximately 280,000 clones, around 86% of them seen just once. Material: PBMCs. These TCRs come from a woman aged 18-29 years in good health and CMV-seronegative.

This chain connects TRBV11-2 to TRBJ2-7, with D possibly matching TRBD2 (6 bases). Trimming left V 5 bases short and J 4 bases short, with 21 bases between. This CDR3 region has 16 residues. Germline V gene lookup returns CDR1 SGHAT and CDR2 FQNNGV. The CDR3, as DNA: TGTGCCAGCAGCCCCGACTCTAGCGCCGGTTCGTACGAGCAGTACTTC. This codes for CASSPDSSAGSYEQYF.

V gene TRBV7-3 combines with J gene TRBJ2-1; 9 bases are a match to TRBD2. This CDR3 has 16 amino acids. Germline V CDR1 and CDR2: SGHTA, FQGTGA. V lost 1 base and J lost 5; bases outside the gene matches: 6. In DNA, the CDR3 is TGTGCCAGCAGCTTAAGCGGGGGGGCCAGGAACAATGAGCAGTTCTTC. This encodes CASSLSGGARNNEQFF.

The rearrangement joins TRBV30 to TRBJ2-7; no clear D. Trimming took off 0 bases at V and 3 bases at J, with 12 bases between the two ends. The CDR3 contains 14 residues. Germline CDR1 GTSNPN, CDR2 SVGIG (reference sequence). The CDR3: CAWSVRSSVYEQYF. CDR3 in DNA: TGTGCCTGGAGTGTACGGTCCTCGGTCTACGAGCAGTACTTC.

The chain couples TRBV5-8 to TRBJ2-1; 9 positions match TRBD1. The CDR3 consists of 16 residues. CDR1 is SGHTS and CDR2 is YDEGEE in the germline V gene. V trimming: 2 bases; J trimming: 3 bases; junction bases outside the gene matches: 6. DNA for the CDR3: TGTGCCAGCAGCTTTCCTACAGGGGGCGGCTACAATGAGCAGTTCTTC. This gives the protein CASSFPTGGGYNEQFF.

The J gene is TRBJ1-2, the V gene TRBV6-5; no definite D call. The CDR3 covers 12 residues. Per germline, CDR1 MNHEY and CDR2 SVGAGI. The V gene lost 2 bases and the J gene lost 9 bases, with 10 bases spanning the gap. CDR3 in amino acids: CASSYTGLSYTF. The CDR3 DNA is TGTGCCAGCAGTTACACCGGGTTAAGCTACACCTTC.

The CDR3 region is CASRLGQRSQETQYF. The CDR3 coding sequence is TGCGCCAGCAGACTAGGACAGCGCTCCCAAGAGACCCAGTACTTC. V and J are TRBV5-1 and TRBJ2-5; perhaps TRBD1 as D (6 bases). The CDR3 sequence is 15 residues long. V lost 5 bases to trimming and J lost 1 base, with 15 bases between them. Germline V gene lookup returns CDR1 SGHRS and CDR2 YFSETQ. Together with reference TRBV5-1 and TRBJ2-5, the CDR3 gives the full variable domain: KAGVTQTPRYLIKTRGQQVTLSCSPISGHRSVSWYQQTPGQGLQFLFEYFSETQRNKGNFPGRFSGRQFSNSRSEMNVSTLELGDSALYLCASRLGQRSQETQYFGPGTRLLVL.

This clone was found a few times. The chain couples TRBV30 to TRBJ1-2; D remains ambiguous. Deletions cut 0 bases from V and 4 bases from J, with 9 bases between. Per germline, CDR1 GTSNPN and CDR2 SVGIG (reference sequence). This CDR3 spans 13 amino acids. CDR3 DNA: TGTGCCTGGAGTGTACGGGATAGCTATGGCTACACCTTC. Its protein is CAWSVRDSYGYTF.

V and J are TRBV6-5 and TRBJ2-5, with D hard to call. The germline V and J ends were trimmed by 4 bases and 2 bases, with 8 bases remaining between them. The CDR3 extends over 13 amino acids. Germline V lookup: CDR1 MNHEY, CDR2 SVGAGI. The CDR3 region has the DNA TGTGCCAGCAGTTTTAGATTACAAGAGACCCAGTACTTC. This encodes CASSFRLQETQYF.

The genes are TRBV5-1 and TRBJ1-2; a possible D gene is TRBD1 (5 bases). Between the trimmed V and J ends, which lost 0 bases and 2 bases, there was a span of 8 bases. The CDR3 has 14 residues. Germline loops: CDR1 SGHRS, CDR2 YFSETQ. This CDR3 is CASSLGQLNYGYTF. The DNA of the CDR3 is TGCGCCAGCAGCTTGGGACAGCTGAACTATGGCTACACCTTC.

This chain joins TRBV4-1 and TRBJ2-1, with D possibly being TRBD2 (5 bases). The germline gives CDR1 MGHRA, CDR2 YSYEKL. The ends were cut back, 4 bases at V and 5 bases at J, with 21 bases in the middle. The CDR3 runs to 17 residues. CDR3 residues: CASSPYRVGLENNEQFF. Here the CDR3 DNA reads TGCGCCAGCAGCCCCTATCGGGTCGGACTGGAAAACAATGAGCAGTTCTTC.

The rearrangement uses TRBV28 and TRBJ1-1; 9 bases align to TRBD1. The CDR3 contains 15 residues. The junction had 7 bases not matched to a gene; V was cut back by 2 bases and J by 6 bases. Germline CDR1 and CDR2: MDHEN and SYDVKM. CDR3 coding DNA: TGTGCCAGCAGTTTAATAGGGGACAGGGCCCCTGAAGCTTTCTTT. Translation gives CASSLIGDRAPEAFF.

This clone has a handful of counts. Other DNA sequences of this sample code for an identical CDR3. V usage is TRBV6-5 and J usage is TRBJ1-5, with D possibly matching TRBD1 (6 bases). Trimming removed 6 bases at V and 6 bases at J, with 15 bases between. The CDR3 covers 14 residues. The germline V gene has CDR1 MNHEY and CDR2 SVGAGI. As DNA, the CDR3 is TGTGCCAGCAGGCCTTTACAGGGAACTCAGCCCCAGCATTTT. Translating gives CASRPLQGTQPQHF.

The chain is built from TRBV29-1 and TRBJ1-2; TRBD1 is a possible D gene (6 bases). Trimming stripped 4 bases from V and 4 bases from J, with 19 bases between. CDR1 SQVTM and CDR2 ANQGSEA come from the germline V gene. There are 15 residues in the CDR3. CDR3 sequence reads: CSVGKAGAALYGYTF. CDR3 sequence (DNA): TGCAGCGTTGGCAAGGCGGGGGCGGCCCTCTATGGCTACACCTTC. Together with reference TRBV29-1 and TRBJ1-2, the CDR3 gives the full variable domain: SAVISQKPSRDICQRGTSLTIQCQVDSQVTMMFWYRQQPGQSLTLIATANQGSEATYESGFVIDKFPISRPNLTFSTLTVSNMSPEDSSIYLCSVGKAGAALYGYTFGSGTRLTVV.

This clone was recorded once. The V call is TRBV5-1, the J call TRBJ2-4, with a possible D match to TRBD2 (5 bases). This CDR3 has 13 amino acids. V was pared by 0 bases and J by 7 bases, with 8 bases between. The germline CDR1 and CDR2 sequences are SGHRS and YFSETQ. The CDR3 region has the DNA TGCGCCAGCAGCTTGGGGACTTCTAACATTCAGTACTTC. This sequence encodes CASSLGTSNIQYF.

V usage is TRBV10-1 and J usage is TRBJ2-7; D perhaps matches TRBD1 (5 bases). Germline CDR1 and CDR2: WNHNN and SYGVQD (reference sequence). This CDR3 has 13 amino acids. Trimming stripped 6 bases from V and 3 bases from J, with 12 bases between. In DNA form, the CDR3 reads TGCGCCAGCAGCGCCCAACAGGTCTACGAGCAGTACTTC. Residues: CASSAQQVYEQYF.

This chain uses TRBV11-2 with TRBJ1-2, with unresolved D. The CDR3 contains 14 residues. The germline gives CDR1 SGHAT, CDR2 FQNNGV. Between the trimmed V and J ends, which lost 6 bases and 5 bases, there was a span of 16 bases. CDR3 coding DNA: TGTGCCAGCAGAAAACCAGGATCAGTGTATGGCTACACCTTC. Encoded protein: CASRKPGSVYGYTF.

The chain carries TRBV5-8 and TRBJ1-5; no clear D gene. Germline loops: CDR1 SGHTS, CDR2 YDEGEE. This CDR3 spans 13 amino acids. V was shortened by 2 bases and J by 4 bases, with 7 bases between the two germline ends. The CDR3 DNA reads as TGTGCCAGCAGCTTCAGGAGGAATCAGCCCCAGCATTTT. It is translated as CASSFRRNQPQHF.

The chain carries TRBV5-1 and TRBJ1-2; D is possibly TRBD1 (5 bases). The length of the CDR3 is 13 residues. The V gene lost 4 bases and the J gene lost 7 bases, with 14 bases spanning the gap. Germline lookup yields CDR1 SGHRS and CDR2 YFSETQ. The CDR3 loop reads CASSDRQLGGYTF. The DNA for the CDR3 is TGCGCCAGCAGCGACCGACAGCTCGGTGGCTACACCTTC.

The V and J genes are TRBV6-5 and TRBJ2-5, with 10 bases aligning to TRBD2. J was trimmed by 5 bases and V by 4 bases; bases with no gene match: 7. Germline V gives CDR1 MNHEY, CDR2 SVGAGI. This CDR3 has 15 amino acids. For the CDR3, the DNA is TGTGCCAGCAGTTTAGCGGGAGGATCTGGGGAGACCCAGTACTTC. Protein product: CASSLAGGSGETQYF.